The 14 T cell receptor beta chains in this list originate from one sample, sequenced in a study of CD8 T cells in ankylosing spondylitis. Study-wide findings and caveats: Characteristic, it appeared, of ankylosing spondylitis blood was a TCR beta motif of fewer than 10 highly homologous variants.

MiXCR, run by TCRdb on the 5' RACE reads, gives a single entry per CDR3 protein. The table shows 500,000 to 550,000 distinct CDR3 sequences, with roughly 12% occurring only once. Their antigens remain unidentified. Source material: blood, either unsorted or a sorted T cell fraction (not recorded which). Every receptor here comes from a male donor with ankylosing spondylitis.

The chain joins TRBV12-3 or TRBV12-4 to TRBJ2-7; possible D gene TRBD2, 5 bases. This CDR3 is built from 13 residues. Trimming left V 5 bases short and J 3 bases short, with 11 bases between. As DNA, the CDR3 is TGTGCCAGCAGTCGGGCTCGGGGCTACGAGCAGTACGTC. Amino acids: CASSRARGYEQYV.

The chain is built from TRBV6-6 and TRBJ1-4, with D uncertain. Trimming took off 2 bases at V and 10 bases at J, with 5 bases between the two ends. Looked up from germline, CDR1 is MNHNY and CDR2 is SVGAGI (reference sequence). This CDR3 has 11 amino acids. Here the CDR3 reads CASSYPGKLFF. In nucleotides, the CDR3 is TGTGCCAGCAGTTACCCTGGAAAACTGTTTTTT.

This clonotype was observed a handful of times. This chain uses TRBV15 with TRBJ1-5; TRBD1 might be the D (6 bases). From germline, CDR1 is LNHNV and CDR2 YYDKDF (reference sequence). Trimming took off 0 bases at V and 7 bases at J, with 16 bases between the two ends. This CDR3 spans 16 amino acids. In DNA, the CDR3 is TGTGCCACCAGCAGAGATGGGGCAGGGGTAATGCAGCCCCAGCATTTT. This translates into CATSRDGAGVMQPQHF.

This clonotype has a handful of counts. The J gene is TRBJ2-1, the V gene TRBV7-6; D is ambiguous. This CDR3 spans 14 amino acids. Trimming removed 2 bases at V and 7 bases at J, with 12 bases between. CDR1 and CDR2 from the germline V gene are SGHVS and FNYEAQ. The CDR3 sequence is CASSLQRKKNEQFF. CDR3 in DNA: TGTGCCAGCAGCTTACAAAGGAAAAAGAATGAGCAGTTCTTC.

A note on this clonotype: At one boundary the junction diverges from the germline segment, which might be a read error. The CDR3 sequence is CASTLEGTPNTGELFF. In nucleotides, the CDR3 is TGCGCCAGCACCTTGGAGGGGACACCAAACACCGGGGAGCTGTTTTTT. The V and J genes are TRBV5-1 and TRBJ2-2, with D perhaps TRBD1 or TRBD2 (6 bases each). The CDR3 spans 16 residues. CDR1 is SGHRS and CDR2 is YFSETQ in the germline V gene.

This chain links TRBV11-2 with TRBJ1-2; D is undetermined. The germline V gene encodes CDR1 SGHAT and CDR2 FQNNGV. This CDR3 is 15 amino acids long. The V and J ends lost 0 bases and 8 bases respectively, with 16 bases between them. The DNA of the CDR3 is TGTGCCAGCAGCTTAGATCATAACCCAACGCGGGGCTACACCTTC. Its protein product is CASSLDHNPTRGYTF.

The rearrangement uses TRBV4-2 and TRBJ1-1, with D uncertain. The CDR3 is made up of 14 amino acids. In germline, CDR1 is LGHNA, CDR2 YNFKEQ. Trimming removed 1 base from V and 1 base from J, with 7 bases in between. The CDR3 DNA follows: TGTGCCAGCAGCCAAGGAGGTACGAACACTGAAGCTTTCTTT. It specifies CASSQGGTNTEAFF.

This clonotype was picked up many times. The chain uses TRBV10-2 and TRBJ2-1; maybe TRBD1 (8 bases). V dropped 11 bases and J dropped 3 bases, with 17 bases sitting between them. Germline V CDR1 and CDR2: WSHSY, SAAADI. The length of the CDR3 is 14 residues. CDR3 nucleotide sequence: TGCGCCGCGGGGGTACAGGGGGTCTACAATGAGCAGTTCTTC. It translates to CAAGVQGVYNEQFF.

This clonotype was seen a handful of times. This sequence joins TRBV5-1 and TRBJ2-2, with 15 bases identical to TRBD2. CDR3 length: 19 amino acids. V shed 2 bases, J shed 0 bases, and the junction held 5 bases outside the gene matches. The germline V gene has CDR1 SGHRS and CDR2 YFSETQ. The CDR3 here is CASSFSRTSGRANTGELFF. CDR3 in DNA: TGCGCCAGCAGCTTTTCTAGGACTAGCGGGAGGGCGAACACCGGGGAGCTGTTTTTT.

The V call is TRBV5-1, the J call TRBJ2-1; TRBD1 might be the D (6 bases). The CDR3 covers 15 residues. V was clipped by 3 bases and J by 2 bases, with 12 bases between them. The germline V gene encodes CDR1 SGHRS and CDR2 YFSETQ. CDR3: CASSSQWGPYNEQFF. In nucleotides, the CDR3 is TGCGCCAGCAGCTCCCAATGGGGGCCCTACAATGAGCAGTTCTTC.

V and J are TRBV5-1 and TRBJ2-2; D is unclear. Trimming took 3 bases from V and 0 from J, leaving 15 bases between them. Germline CDR1 and CDR2: SGHRS and YFSETQ. The CDR3 covers 17 residues. The CDR3 DNA reads as TGCGCCAGCAGCTCCTCCCTATTAGTCGCGAACACCGGGGAGCTGTTTTTT. This gives the protein CASSSSLLVANTGELFF.

The J gene is TRBJ2-1, the V gene TRBV11-3; D remains unclear. There are 15 residues in the CDR3. Trimming stripped 0 bases from V and 6 bases from J, with 12 bases between. Germline assignment: CDR1 SGHNT and CDR2 YENEEA. CDR3 residues: CASSLDGEDPNEQFF. The CDR3 region has the DNA TGTGCCAGCAGCTTAGATGGAGAGGACCCCAATGAGCAGTTCTTC.

This clonotype occurred many times. This chain links TRBV24-1 with TRBJ2-1; TRBD2 agrees at 10 bases. The ends lost 9 bases at V and 3 bases at J; junction bases unmatched: 4. Per the germline V gene, CDR1 is KGHDR and CDR2 is SFDVKD. The CDR3 loop spans 14 amino acids. This CDR3 reads CATSGLADYNEQFF. The CDR3 nucleotides read TGTGCCACCTCCGGACTAGCGGACTACAATGAGCAGTTCTTC.

This chain uses TRBV7-9 with TRBJ1-4; TRBD1 is a possible D gene (6 bases). The CDR3 sequence is 13 residues long. V was trimmed by 0 bases and J by 8 bases, leaving 7 bases between them. Germline V CDR1 and CDR2: SEHNR, FQNEAQ (reference sequence). The DNA for the CDR3 is TGTGCCAGCAGCTTAGCAGGACAGGAAAAACTGTTTTTT. Its translation is CASSLAGQEKLFF.